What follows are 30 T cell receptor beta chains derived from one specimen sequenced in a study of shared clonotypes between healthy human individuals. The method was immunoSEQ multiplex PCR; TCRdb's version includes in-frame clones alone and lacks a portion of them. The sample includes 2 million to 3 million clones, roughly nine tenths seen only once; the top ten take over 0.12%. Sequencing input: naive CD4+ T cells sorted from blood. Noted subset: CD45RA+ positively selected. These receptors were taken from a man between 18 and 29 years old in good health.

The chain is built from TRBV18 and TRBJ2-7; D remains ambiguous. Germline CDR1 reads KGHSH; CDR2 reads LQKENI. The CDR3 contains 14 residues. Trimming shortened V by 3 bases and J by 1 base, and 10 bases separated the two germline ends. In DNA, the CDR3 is TGTGCCAGCTCACCTATGGGTACATCCTACGAGCAGTACTTC. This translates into CASSPMGTSYEQYF.

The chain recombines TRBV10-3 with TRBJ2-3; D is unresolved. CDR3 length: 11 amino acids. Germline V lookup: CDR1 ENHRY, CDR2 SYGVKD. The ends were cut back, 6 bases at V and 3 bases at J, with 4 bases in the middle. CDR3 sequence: CAIRTTDTQYF. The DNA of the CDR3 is TGTGCCATCAGAACAACAGATACGCAGTATTTT.

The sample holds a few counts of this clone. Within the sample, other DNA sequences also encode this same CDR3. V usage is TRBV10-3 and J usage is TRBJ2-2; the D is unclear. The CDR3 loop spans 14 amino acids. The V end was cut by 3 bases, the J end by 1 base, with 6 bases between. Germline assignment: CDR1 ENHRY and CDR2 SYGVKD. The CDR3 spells CAISESGNTGELFF. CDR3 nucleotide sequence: TGTGCCATCAGTGAATCAGGGAACACCGGGGAGCTGTTTTTT.

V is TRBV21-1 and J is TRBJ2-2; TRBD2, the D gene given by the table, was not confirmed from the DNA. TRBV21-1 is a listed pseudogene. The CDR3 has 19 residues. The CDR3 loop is CASSREDSSGRARTGELFF. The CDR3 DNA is TGTGCCAGCAGCAGGGAGGATTCTAGCGGGAGGGCTCGGACCGGGGAGCTGTTTTTT.

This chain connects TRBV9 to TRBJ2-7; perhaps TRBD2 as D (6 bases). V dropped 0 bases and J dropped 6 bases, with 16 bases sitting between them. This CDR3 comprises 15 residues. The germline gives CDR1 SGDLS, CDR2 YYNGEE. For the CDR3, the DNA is TGTGCCAGCAGCGTAGGCGGGGAAGGTTGGGGCGAGCAGTACTTC. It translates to CASSVGGEGWGEQYF.

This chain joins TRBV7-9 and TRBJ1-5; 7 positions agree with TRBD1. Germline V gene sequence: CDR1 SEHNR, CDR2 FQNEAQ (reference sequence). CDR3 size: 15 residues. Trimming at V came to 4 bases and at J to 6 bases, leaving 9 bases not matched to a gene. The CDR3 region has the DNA TGTGCCAGCAGCTCACAGGGGAAAGAGAGTCAGCCCCAGCATTTT. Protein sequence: CASSSQGKESQPQHF. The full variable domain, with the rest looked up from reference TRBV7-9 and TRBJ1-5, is DTGVSQNPRHKITKRGQNVTFRCDPISEHNRLYWYRQTLGQGPEFLTYFQNEAQLEKSRLLSDRFSAERPKGSFSTLEIQRTEQGDSAMYLCASSSQGKESQPQHFGDGTRLSIL.

CDR3 sequence reads: CASSIGGQGRTDTQYF. DNA of the CDR3: TGTGCCAGTAGTATAGGGGGACAGGGTCGAACAGATACGCAGTATTTT. This chain joins TRBV19 and TRBJ2-3; TRBD1 agrees at 9 bases. Germline V gene lookup returns CDR1 LNHDA and CDR2 SQIVND (reference sequence). CDR3 length equals 16 residues. J gave up 3 bases and V 1 base, and 5 bases lay outside the gene matches.

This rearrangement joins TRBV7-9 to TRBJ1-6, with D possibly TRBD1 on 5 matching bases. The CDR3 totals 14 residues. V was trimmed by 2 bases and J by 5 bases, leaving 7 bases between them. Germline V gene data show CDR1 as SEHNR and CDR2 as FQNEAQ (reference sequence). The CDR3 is CASSLTQDNSPLHF. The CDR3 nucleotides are TGTGCCAGCAGCTTAACACAGGATAATTCACCCCTCCACTTT. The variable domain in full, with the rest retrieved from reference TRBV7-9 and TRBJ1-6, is DTGVSQNPRHKITKRGQNVTFRCDPISEHNRLYWYRQTLGQGPEFLTYFQNEAQLEKSRLLSDRFSAERPKGSFSTLEIQRTEQGDSAMYLCASSLTQDNSPLHFGNGTRLTVT.

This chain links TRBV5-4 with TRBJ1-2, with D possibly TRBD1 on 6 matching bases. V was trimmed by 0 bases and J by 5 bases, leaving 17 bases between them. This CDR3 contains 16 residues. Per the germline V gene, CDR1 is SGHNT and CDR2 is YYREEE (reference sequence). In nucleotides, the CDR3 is TGTGCCAGCAGCTTGGTAGCAGGCGGGGGCCCTTATGGCTACACCTTC. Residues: CASSLVAGGGPYGYTF.

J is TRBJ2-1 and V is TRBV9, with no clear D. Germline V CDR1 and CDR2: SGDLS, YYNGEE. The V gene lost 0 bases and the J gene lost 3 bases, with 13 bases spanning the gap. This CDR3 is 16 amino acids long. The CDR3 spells CASSVGLGFGYNEQFF. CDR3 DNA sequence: TGTGCCAGCAGCGTAGGTCTGGGATTCGGCTACAATGAGCAGTTCTTC.

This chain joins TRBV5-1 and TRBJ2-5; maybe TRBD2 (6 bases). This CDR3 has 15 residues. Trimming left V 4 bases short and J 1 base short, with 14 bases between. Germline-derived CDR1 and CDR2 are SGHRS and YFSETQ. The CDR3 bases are TGCGCCAGCAGCGAAAGCGTCGGGGGCCAAGAGACCCAGTACTTC. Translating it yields CASSESVGGQETQYF.

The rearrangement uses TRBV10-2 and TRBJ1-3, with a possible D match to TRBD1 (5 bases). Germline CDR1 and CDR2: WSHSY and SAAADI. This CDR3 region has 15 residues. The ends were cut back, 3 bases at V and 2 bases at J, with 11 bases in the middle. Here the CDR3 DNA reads TGCGCCAGCAGTGACTGGGGCATACCTGGAAACACCATATATTTT. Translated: CASSDWGIPGNTIYF.

Here the CDR3 reads CAWSVNLPGQGNSPLHF. The CDR3 region has the DNA TGTGCCTGGAGTGTTAATCTTCCGGGACAGGGGAATTCACCCCTCCACTTT. The genes are TRBV30 and TRBJ1-6; TRBD1 agrees at 10 bases. Trimming cost V 0 bases and J 7 bases; bases outside gene matches: 9. This CDR3 comprises 17 residues. Germline V CDR1 and CDR2: GTSNPN, SVGIG (reference sequence).

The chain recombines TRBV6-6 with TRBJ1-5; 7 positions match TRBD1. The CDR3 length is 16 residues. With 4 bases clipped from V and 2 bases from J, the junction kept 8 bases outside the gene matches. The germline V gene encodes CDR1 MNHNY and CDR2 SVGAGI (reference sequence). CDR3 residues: CASSSADRVGNQPQHF. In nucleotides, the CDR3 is TGTGCCAGCAGTTCCGCCGACAGGGTAGGCAATCAGCCCCAGCATTTT.

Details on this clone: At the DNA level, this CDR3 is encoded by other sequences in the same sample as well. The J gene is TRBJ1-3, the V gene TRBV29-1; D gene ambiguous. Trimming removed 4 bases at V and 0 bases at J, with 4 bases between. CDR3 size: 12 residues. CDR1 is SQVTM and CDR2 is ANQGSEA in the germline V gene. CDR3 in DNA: TGCAGCGTTGCTGACTCTGGAAACACCATATATTTT. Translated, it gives CSVADSGNTIYF.

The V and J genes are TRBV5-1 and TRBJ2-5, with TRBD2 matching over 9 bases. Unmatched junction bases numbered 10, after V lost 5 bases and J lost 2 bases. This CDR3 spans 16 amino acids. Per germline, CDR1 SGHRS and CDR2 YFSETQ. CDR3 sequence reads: CASSSGAGGPQETQYF. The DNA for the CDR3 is TGCGCCAGCAGTAGTGGAGCGGGGGGACCTCAAGAGACCCAGTACTTC. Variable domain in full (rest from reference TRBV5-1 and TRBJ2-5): KAGVTQTPRYLIKTRGQQVTLSCSPISGHRSVSWYQQTPGQGLQFLFEYFSETQRNKGNFPGRFSGRQFSNSRSEMNVSTLELGDSALYLCASSSGAGGPQETQYFGPGTRLLVL.

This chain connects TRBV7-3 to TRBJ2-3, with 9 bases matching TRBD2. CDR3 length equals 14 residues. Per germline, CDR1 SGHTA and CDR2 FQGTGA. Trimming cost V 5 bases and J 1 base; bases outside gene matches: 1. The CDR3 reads CASSERGGTDTQYF. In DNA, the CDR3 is TGTGCCAGCAGCGAGCGGGGGGGCACAGATACGCAGTATTTT.

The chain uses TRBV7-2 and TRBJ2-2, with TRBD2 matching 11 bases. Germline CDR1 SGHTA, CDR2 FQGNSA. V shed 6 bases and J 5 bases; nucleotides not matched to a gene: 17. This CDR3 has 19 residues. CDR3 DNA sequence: TGTGCCAGCAGTCTCATGGGGATTACTAGCGGGAGTTATACCGGGGAGCTGTTTTTT. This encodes CASSLMGITSGSYTGELFF.

The chain's CDR3 is CASTVRGRGTDTQYF. The CDR3, as DNA: TGTGCCAGTACTGTTCGTGGGAGGGGCACAGATACGCAGTATTTT. The V call is TRBV19, the J call TRBJ2-3; 7 bases line up with TRBD2. Trimming at V came to 7 bases and at J to 1 base, leaving 8 bases not matched to a gene. The germline V gene has CDR1 LNHDA and CDR2 SQIVND (reference sequence). The CDR3 contains 15 residues. Full variable domain (rest looked up from reference TRBV19 and TRBJ2-3): DGGITQSPKYLFRKEGQNVTLSCEQNLNHDAMYWYRQDPGQGLRLIYYSQIVNDFQKGDIAEGYSVSREKKESFPLTVTSAQKNPTAFYLCASTVRGRGTDTQYFGPGTRLTVL.

The CDR3 reads CASSARTLNTEAFF. The CDR3 DNA reads TGTGCCAGCAGTGCTAGGACCCTGAACACTGAAGCTTTCTTT. V and J are TRBV2 and TRBJ1-1, with D uncertain. The CDR3 has 14 amino acids. V dropped 4 bases and J dropped 0 bases, with 9 bases sitting between them. The germline gives CDR1 SNHLY, CDR2 FYNNEI.

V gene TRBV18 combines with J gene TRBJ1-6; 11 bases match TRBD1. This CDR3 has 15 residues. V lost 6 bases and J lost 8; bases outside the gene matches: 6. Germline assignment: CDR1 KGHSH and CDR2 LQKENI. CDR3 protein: CASSRTGGGDSPLHF. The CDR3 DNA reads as TGTGCCAGCTCTCGGACAGGGGGCGGTGATTCACCCCTCCACTTT.

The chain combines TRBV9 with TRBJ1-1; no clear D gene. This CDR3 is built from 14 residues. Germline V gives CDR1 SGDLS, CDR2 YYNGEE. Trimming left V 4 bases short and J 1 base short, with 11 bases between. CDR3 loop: CASSTEVANTEAFF. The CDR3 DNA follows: TGTGCCAGCAGCACGGAAGTTGCGAACACTGAAGCTTTCTTT.

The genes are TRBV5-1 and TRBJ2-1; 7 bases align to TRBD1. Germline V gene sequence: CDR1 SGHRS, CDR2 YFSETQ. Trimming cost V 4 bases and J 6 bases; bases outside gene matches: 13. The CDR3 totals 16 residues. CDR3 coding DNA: TGCGCCAGCAGCCTAGTACCCACAGGGGATGGCAATGAGCAGTTCTTC. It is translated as CASSLVPTGDGNEQFF.

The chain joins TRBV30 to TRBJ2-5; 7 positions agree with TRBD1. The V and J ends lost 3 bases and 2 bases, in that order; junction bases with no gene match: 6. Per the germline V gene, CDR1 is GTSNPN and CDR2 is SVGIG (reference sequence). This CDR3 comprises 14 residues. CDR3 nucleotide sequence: TGTGCCTGGAGACCTAAGGGACAGCAAGAGACCCAGTACTTC. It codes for CAWRPKGQQETQYF.

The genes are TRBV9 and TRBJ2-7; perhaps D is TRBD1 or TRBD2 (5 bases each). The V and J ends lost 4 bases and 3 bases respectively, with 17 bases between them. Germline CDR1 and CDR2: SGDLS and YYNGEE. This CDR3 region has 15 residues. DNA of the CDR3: TGTGCCAGCAGCATGATCCGGGGCTCGAGCTACGAGCAGTACTTC. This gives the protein CASSMIRGSSYEQYF.

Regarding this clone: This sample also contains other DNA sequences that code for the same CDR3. CDR3 loop: CASSLGQGAGELFF. The CDR3 DNA reads TGCGCCAGCAGCTTGGGGCAGGGAGCCGGGGAGCTGTTTTTT. The chain carries TRBV5-1 and TRBJ2-2, with D possibly called TRBD1 or TRBD2 (5 bases each). Between the trimmed V and J ends, which lost 0 bases and 6 bases, there was a span of 9 bases. This CDR3 region has 14 residues. Germline CDR1 is SGHRS and CDR2 is YFSETQ.

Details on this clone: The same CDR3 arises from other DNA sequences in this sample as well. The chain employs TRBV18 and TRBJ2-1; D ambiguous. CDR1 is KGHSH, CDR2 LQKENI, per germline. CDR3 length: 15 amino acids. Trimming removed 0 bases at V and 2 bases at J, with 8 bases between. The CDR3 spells CASSPPGGTYNEQFF. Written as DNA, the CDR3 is TGTGCCAGCTCACCACCGGGTGGGACCTACAATGAGCAGTTCTTC. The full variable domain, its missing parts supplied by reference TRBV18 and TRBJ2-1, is NAGVMQNPRHLVRRRGQEARLRCSPMKGHSHVYWYRQLPEEGLKFMVYLQKENIIDESGMPKERFSAEFPKEGPSILRIQQVVRGDSAAYFCASSPPGGTYNEQFFGPGTRLTVL.

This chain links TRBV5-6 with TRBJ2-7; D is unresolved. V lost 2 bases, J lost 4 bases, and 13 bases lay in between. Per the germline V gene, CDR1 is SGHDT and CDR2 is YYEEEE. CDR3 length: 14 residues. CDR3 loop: CASSFDNRYYEQYF. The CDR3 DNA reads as TGTGCCAGCAGCTTTGATAACCGATATTACGAGCAGTACTTC.

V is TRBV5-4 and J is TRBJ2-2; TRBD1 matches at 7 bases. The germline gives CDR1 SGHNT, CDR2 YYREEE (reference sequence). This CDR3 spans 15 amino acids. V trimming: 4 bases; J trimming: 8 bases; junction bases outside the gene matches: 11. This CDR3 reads CASSAPPTGSGELFF. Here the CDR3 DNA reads TGTGCCAGCAGCGCGCCACCGACAGGGAGTGGGGAGCTGTTTTTT. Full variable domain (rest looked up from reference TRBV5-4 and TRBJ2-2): ETGVTQSPTHLIKTRGQQVTLRCSSQSGHNTVSWYQQALGQGPQFIFQYYREEENGRGNFPPRFSGLQFPNYSSELNVNALELDDSALYLCASSAPPTGSGELFFGEGSRLTVL.

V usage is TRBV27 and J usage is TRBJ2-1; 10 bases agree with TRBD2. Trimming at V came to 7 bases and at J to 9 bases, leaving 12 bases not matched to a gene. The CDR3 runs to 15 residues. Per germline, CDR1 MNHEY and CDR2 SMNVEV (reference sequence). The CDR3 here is CASTGSSGRGSEQFF. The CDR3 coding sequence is TGTGCCAGCACGGGGTCTAGCGGGAGAGGAAGTGAGCAGTTCTTC.